Listed here are 22 T cell receptor beta chains from one sample, sequenced in a study of T cells in Graves' hyperthyroidism and ophthalmopathy (dated by TCRdb to the late 2010s). The library came from multiplex PCR. Sequenced on an Illumina HiSeq 2000. TCR beta CDR3 regions were amplified from RNA transcripts. The TCR CDR3 was subjected to a first round of RT-PCR using the HTBI primer set and the Qiagen OneStep RT-PCR kit. TCRdb ran its own pipeline on the public reads, namely fastp trimming at Q25 and MiXCR clone calling, and kept in-frame beta chains. A single entry per CDR3 protein holds the most common genes and DNA from its merged rows. Across this sample there are a few hundred thousand distinct CDR3 sequences, with about 15% seen only once. The ten biggest clones cover approximately 29% of the sample. The source material was blood. The receptors were gathered from a woman aged 25 to 39 with Graves' hyperthyroidism.

The V gene is TRBV12-5, the J gene TRBJ2-3; D unresolved. Trimming stripped 4 bases from V and 0 bases from J, with 5 bases between. This CDR3 is 13 amino acids long. Germline V gene data show CDR1 as LGHNT and CDR2 as FRNRAP. CDR3 in amino acids: CASGWSSTDTQYF. DNA of the CDR3: TGTGCTAGTGGTTGGTCTAGCACAGATACGCAGTATTTT.

The chain carries TRBV29-1 and TRBJ2-5; 10 nucleotides match TRBD1. V lost 3 bases, J lost 10 bases, and 14 bases stayed unmatched. The CDR3 covers 15 residues. Germline V CDR1 and CDR2: SQVTM, ANQGSEA. The CDR3: CSVDKHSGTGDFQYF. The CDR3 DNA follows: TGCAGCGTTGATAAGCATTCCGGGACAGGGGATTTCCAGTACTTC.

This chain uses TRBV19 with TRBJ2-1, with 9 bases identical to TRBD2. The CDR3 sequence is 17 residues long. Germline CDR1 LNHDA, CDR2 SQIVND (reference sequence). The V segment lost 4 bases and the J segment 4 bases; nucleotides outside the gene matches: 11. This CDR3 is CASSKEGRLAGYNEQFF. DNA of the CDR3: TGTGCCAGTAGTAAAGAGGGCCGGCTAGCGGGGTACAATGAGCAGTTCTTC.

In this sample, this clonotype turned up a few times. The V call is TRBV10-1, the J call TRBJ1-1; 7 positions agree with TRBD1. The CDR3 is 16 amino acids. Trimming cost V 4 bases and J 3 bases; bases outside gene matches: 11. CDR1 and CDR2 from the germline V gene are WNHNN and SYGVQD (reference sequence). DNA of the CDR3: TGCGCCAGCAGTGGGGGGACTTGGACAGGAGACACTGAAGCTTTCTTT. Translating gives CASSGGTWTGDTEAFF.

The count of this clonotype is one. The V gene is TRBV5-1, the J gene TRBJ1-3, with D perhaps matching TRBD1 (5 bases). CDR1 and CDR2 from the germline V gene are SGHRS and YFSETQ. CDR3 size: 20 residues. Trimming removed 4 bases from V and 4 bases from J, with 30 bases in between. The DNA of the CDR3 is TGCGCCAGCAGCCTTCATACCGGGACGGGATACTCTAGGCCGGGAAACACCATATATTTT. This gives the protein CASSLHTGTGYSRPGNTIYF. The full variable domain, its missing parts supplied by reference TRBV5-1 and TRBJ1-3, is KAGVTQTPRYLIKTRGQQVTLSCSPISGHRSVSWYQQTPGQGLQFLFEYFSETQRNKGNFPGRFSGRQFSNSRSEMNVSTLELGDSALYLCASSLHTGTGYSRPGNTIYFGEGSWLTVV.

This clonotype was counted at least ten times. The rearrangement links TRBV28 to TRBJ1-1; D not certain. CDR3 length: 16 residues. Germline assignment: CDR1 MDHEN and CDR2 SYDVKM. V lost 2 bases to trimming and J lost 0 bases, with 13 bases between them. In DNA form, the CDR3 reads TGTGCCAGCAGTTTACATTGGGCAGTCATGAACACTGAAGCTTTCTTT. This encodes CASSLHWAVMNTEAFF.

The chain recombines TRBV9 with TRBJ2-1, with TRBD2 matching 8 bases. CDR3 length: 15 residues. Trimming took 4 bases from V and 5 from J; bases not matched to a gene: 8. Germline values: CDR1 SGDLS, CDR2 YYNGEE. Written as DNA, the CDR3 is TGTGCCAGCAGCTTACTAGCGGCATTAAACAATGAGCAGTTCTTC. Its protein is CASSLLAALNNEQFF.

This clonotype has ten or more counts. The chain combines TRBV19 with TRBJ2-7; possible D gene TRBD1, 6 bases. The V end was cut by 6 bases, the J end by 3 bases, with 9 bases between. CDR3 length equals 12 residues. Looked up from germline, CDR1 is LNHDA and CDR2 is SQIVND (reference sequence). The CDR3 DNA sequence: TGTGCCAGTAGCGTGGACAGCTACGAGCAGTACTTC. It codes for CASSVDSYEQYF. Full variable domain (rest looked up from reference TRBV19 and TRBJ2-7): DGGITQSPKYLFRKEGQNVTLSCEQNLNHDAMYWYRQDPGQGLRLIYYSQIVNDFQKGDIAEGYSVSREKKESFPLTVTSAQKNPTAFYLCASSVDSYEQYFGPGTRLTVT.

The DNA for the CDR3 is TGTGCCACCAGGGCGGGCGCCAACACCGGGGAGCTGTTTTTT. This translates into CATRAGANTGELFF. This chain uses TRBV10-3 with TRBJ2-2; the D call may be TRBD1 or TRBD2 (5 bases each). Trimming took 10 bases from V and 2 from J, leaving 14 bases between them. The germline V gene encodes CDR1 ENHRY and CDR2 SYGVKD. CDR3 size: 14 residues.

The CDR3 sequence: CSARDQVTRPREYYEQYF. CDR3 in DNA: TGCAGTGCTAGAGATCAGGTGACCCGACCCCGGGAATACTACGAGCAGTACTTC. This chain joins TRBV20-1 and TRBJ2-7; D perhaps matches TRBD2 (5 bases). The CDR3 contains 18 residues. Germline CDR1 is DFQATT and CDR2 is SNEGSKA (reference sequence). Trimming left V 0 bases short and J 3 bases short, with 24 bases between.

This clonotype was seen at least ten times. The rearrangement joins TRBV30 to TRBJ2-2, with TRBD2 as a possible D gene (6 bases). The V and J ends lost 4 bases and 5 bases respectively, with 14 bases between them. This CDR3 spans 14 amino acids. Germline V gene lookup returns CDR1 GTSNPN and CDR2 SVGIG (reference sequence). The CDR3 spells CAWIGGKGTGELFF. The CDR3 nucleotides read TGTGCCTGGATTGGCGGGAAGGGAACCGGGGAGCTGTTTTTT.

This clonotype was seen a few times. This sequence joins TRBV20-1 and TRBJ1-4; 8 nucleotides match TRBD1. Looked up from germline, CDR1 is DFQATT and CDR2 is SNEGSKA (reference sequence). The CDR3 is 14 amino acids. The J segment lost 5 bases and the V segment lost 6 bases, leaving 8 bases of the junction unmatched. The CDR3 sequence is CSAPSDRGNEKLFF. The CDR3 region has the DNA TGCAGTGCACCTTCCGACAGGGGAAATGAAAAACTGTTTTTT.

In its sample, this clonotype was seen many times. The V gene is TRBV3-1, the J gene TRBJ2-4; either TRBD1 or TRBD2 may fit D (6 bases each). The CDR3 contains 16 residues. Trimming stripped 4 bases from V and 8 bases from J, with 21 bases between. Germline CDR1 LGHDT, CDR2 YNNKEL (reference sequence). CDR3 sequence: CASSPIGGLGIDIQYF. CDR3 bases: TGTGCCAGCAGCCCAATAGGGGGGTTAGGGATAGACATTCAGTACTTC.

This clonotype was seen repeatedly, ten times or more. The rearrangement links TRBV7-8 to TRBJ2-1; the match to TRBD2 covers 7 bases. CDR1 and CDR2 (germline): SGHVS, FQNEAQ. V was clipped by 5 bases and J by 8 bases; unmatched bases: 18. The CDR3 runs 17 residues. The CDR3 loop reads CASSQRKTGLKGDEQFF. The CDR3 nucleotides are TGTGCCAGCAGCCAACGAAAGACGGGACTAAAAGGCGATGAGCAGTTCTTC.

This clonotype has a handful of counts. The chain has TRBV5-6 and TRBJ2-1; the D gene is possibly TRBD1 (6 bases). CDR3 length: 15 amino acids. The germline gives CDR1 SGHDT, CDR2 YYEEEE. Trimming cost V 4 bases and J 0 bases, with 11 bases left between them. This chain's CDR3 is CASSHRVDSYNEQFF. The DNA for the CDR3 is TGTGCCAGCAGCCACAGGGTCGACTCCTACAATGAGCAGTTCTTC.

This clonotype has just a few counts. This chain uses TRBV6-1 with TRBJ2-1; D possibly corresponds to TRBD2 (6 bases). V was clipped by 6 bases and J by 9 bases, with 18 bases between them. Germline CDR1 and CDR2: MNHNS and SASEGT. The CDR3 length is 14 residues. CDR3 sequence reads: CASRRLGIVREQFF. In nucleotides, the CDR3 is TGTGCCAGCAGGAGACTAGGGATCGTACGTGAGCAGTTCTTC.

This clonotype has only a few counts. The gene calls are TRBV14 and TRBJ2-1; 8 bases agree with TRBD2. The V gene's germline CDR1 is SGHDN and CDR2 FVKESK. The V gene end was trimmed by 4 bases and the J gene end by 6 bases; junction bases not matched to a gene: 11. This CDR3 has 16 amino acids. CDR3 coding DNA: TGTGCCAGCAGCCCTTTACTAGCGGACCGCCGCAATGAGCAGTTCTTC. Amino acid sequence: CASSPLLADRRNEQFF.

There are many counts of this clonotype. The V and J genes are TRBV7-8 and TRBJ1-4; D is uncertain. The CDR3 covers 16 residues. Trimming shortened V by 5 bases and J by 5 bases, and 18 bases separated the two germline ends. The germline gives CDR1 SGHVS, CDR2 FQNEAQ. CDR3 bases: TGTGCCAGCAGCCGCCAGGATGAGGGCTGGAATGAAAAACTGTTTTTT. It codes for CASSRQDEGWNEKLFF. The complete variable domain, with remaining parts taken from reference TRBV7-8 and TRBJ1-4, reads GAGVSQSPRYKVAKRGQDVALRCDPISGHVSLFWYQQALGQGPEFLTYFQNEAQLDKSGLPSDRFFAERPEGSVSTLKIQRTQQEDSAVYLCASSRQDEGWNEKLFFGSGTQLSVL.

This clonotype occurred many times. The chain couples TRBV5-1 to TRBJ1-1; tentatively, D is TRBD1 (5 bases). Germline assignment: CDR1 SGHRS and CDR2 YFSETQ. V was trimmed by 0 bases and J by 6 bases, leaving 12 bases between them. This CDR3 contains 14 residues. The CDR3 nucleotides read TGCGCCAGCAGCTTGGAATCCGGGGGATCTGAAGCTTTCTTT. This translates into CASSLESGGSEAFF.

This clonotype appeared a single time. This could be a read error, since a much larger clone is one nucleotide away. J is TRBJ2-2 and V is TRBV28, with TRBD2 matching over 7 bases. Looked up from germline, CDR1 is MDHEN and CDR2 is SYDVKM. V lost 7 bases, J lost 7 bases, and 15 bases stayed unmatched. This CDR3 region has 16 residues. The CDR3 DNA reads TGTGCCAGCACCACCATTGGCCGAGCGGGATTCGGGGAGCTGTTTTTT. As protein: CASTTIGRAGFGELFF.

This clonotype was detected ten times or more. The J gene is TRBJ1-5, the V gene TRBV20-1, with D uncertain. Trimming shortened V by 0 bases and J by 12 bases, and 15 bases separated the two germline ends. The CDR3 covers 13 residues. Germline V CDR1 and CDR2: DFQATT, SNEGSKA (reference sequence). The DNA of the CDR3 is TGCAGTGCTAGAGATAACTGGCAGCAAGACCAGCATTTT. Residues: CSARDNWQQDQHF.

The genes are TRBV4-2 and TRBJ2-5; TRBD2 matches at 10 bases. The CDR3 contains 18 residues. V dropped 0 bases and J dropped 1; count of bases not matched to a gene: 8. Germline V gene data show CDR1 as LGHNA and CDR2 as YNFKEQ. The CDR3 here is CASSQDGGAGGPQETQYF. Written as DNA, the CDR3 is TGTGCCAGCAGCCAAGATGGAGGAGCGGGAGGGCCCCAAGAGACCCAGTACTTC.